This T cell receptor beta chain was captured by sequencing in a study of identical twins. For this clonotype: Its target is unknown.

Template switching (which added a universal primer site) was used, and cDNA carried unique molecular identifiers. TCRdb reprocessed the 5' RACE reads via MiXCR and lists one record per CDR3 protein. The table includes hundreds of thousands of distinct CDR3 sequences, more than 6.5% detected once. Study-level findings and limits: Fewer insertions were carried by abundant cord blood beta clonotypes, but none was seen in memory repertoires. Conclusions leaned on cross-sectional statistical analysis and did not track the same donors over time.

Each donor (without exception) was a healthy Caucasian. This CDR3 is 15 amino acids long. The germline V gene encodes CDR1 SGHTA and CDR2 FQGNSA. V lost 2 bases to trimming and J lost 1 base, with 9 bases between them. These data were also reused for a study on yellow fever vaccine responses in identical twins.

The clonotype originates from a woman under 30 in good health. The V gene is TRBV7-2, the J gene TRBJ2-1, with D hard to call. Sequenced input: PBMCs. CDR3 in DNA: TGTGCCAGCAGCTTACAGGCTAGGTCCTACAATGAGCAGTTCTTC. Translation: CASSLQARSYNEQFF.